This T cell receptor (beta chain) originates from a study of blood T cell repertoires in COVID-19. V was clipped by 2 bases and J by 1 base; unmatched bases: 9. The CDR3 runs to 18 residues. The germline V gene encodes CDR1 SGHRS and CDR2 YFSETQ. Assay used: immunoSEQ multiplex PCR; TCRdb lists only in-frame clones, some missing. The sample includes 85,000 to 100,000 clones, about nine tenths of them seen just once. The chain combines TRBV5-1 with TRBJ1-3, with 10 nucleotides matching TRBD1. Sequencing was done on a sample of peripheral blood. The clonotype originates from a man in his sixties with acute or convalescent COVID-19. The DNA of the CDR3 is TGCGCCAGCAGCTTTTGGGACAGGGGAAGAAGGTCTGGAAACACCATATATTTT. Its protein is CASSFWDRGRRSGNTIYF.